This TCR beta chain was captured in a study of blood T cell repertoires in COVID-19 (TCRdb year 2020). For the study in its entirety: Collaborator samples came from the United States, Italy and Spain and covered acute and convalescent phases of COVID-19. The prospective study material was composed of cDNA or gDNA derived from T cells, B-cell-depleted T cells, or PBMCs. Subjects who had been exposed to COVID-19, were actively infected with it, or had recovered from it provided the deeply sampled blood TCRbeta repertoires that made up the dataset. The repertoires were released in a freely available public database intended as a resource for research on the immune response to SARS-CoV-2. Samples came from the ongoing ImmuneRACE study (first 160 participants) plus 1,254 subjects from 6 global collaborators. A de-identified subject ID, COVID-19 status, age in years and sex were almost always included in the sample metadata. HLA class I and class II types, where available, came from metadata supplied by the sample provider rather than from assay-based typing.

In Seattle, one collaborating source enrolled patients while the infection was active and tracked those patients longitudinally over the course of disease. Each collaborating institution followed its own protocols to collect whole blood in K2EDTA tubes. For TCRbeta analysis, collaborators shipped samples in one of three forms: frozen whole blood, isolated PBMCs, or DNA extracted from either of those sample types. Counted from cysteine to phenylalanine, this CDR3 has 13 amino acids. The CDR3 DNA has 39 bases and is translated from base 1. CDR1 and CDR2, looked up from the germline V gene (reference sequence), are DFQATT and SNEGSKA. V is cut back by 3 bases and J by 3 bases, with 3 bases in the junction unmatched. Points the paper makes about the study in general: How much clinical and demographic metadata was included differed by source and by participant, and the metadata was provided uncurated.

Comments on this clone: Its antigen is not yet known. Base qualities were left out, and no much larger clone turns up one base away.

The immunoSEQ Assay, a bias-controlled multiplex PCR, was used to amplify TCRbeta CDR3 regions from genomic DNA. The published analysis was carried out like this. Within the assay, amplification of reference gene primers was used to estimate how many nucleated cells each sample contained. To quantify the absolute abundance of each unique TCRbeta CDR3 rearrangement, sequence reads were collapsed and filtered. For each sample, productive Simpson clonality was calculated by taking the square root of Simpson's diversity index across productive rearrangements. TCRdb mirrors the immuneACCESS table, restricted to in-frame sequences. Some clones are absent from its copies; in checked studies, under half trace to an unresolved V gene, and the reason for the others is unknown. V and J calls plus clone size are reproduced from that table; the DNA served to infer D and trimming. For this sample the table gives 140,000 to 150,000 clones, of which 85% to 90% were detected only once. The top ten hold 13% of the sample.

Sequencing was done on a sample of peripheral blood. Recombination linked TRBV20-1 to TRBJ2-7; 9 of the junction bases match TRBD1. This sequence originates from a man younger than 35 with COVID-19, enrolled during active disease. The CDR3 in this case is CSASLGQGYEQYF. The sequenced DNA is TGCAGTGCTAGTCTGGGACAGGGCTACGAGCAGTACTTC.